Detailed here is one TCR beta chain. The CDR3 is made up of 8 amino acids. Germline V lookup: CDR1 SGDLS, CDR2 YYNGEE. Trimming left V 8 bases short and J 15 bases short, with 9 bases between. The data derive from a study of blood T cell repertoires in COVID-19. Study in general: The United States, Italy and Spain provided the acute and convalescent COVID-19 samples.

In the source study's methods: Estimates of nucleated cell counts were drawn from the amplification of reference gene primers. Clones were sequenced by immunoSEQ multiplex PCR, and TCRdb holds only the in-frame ones, with some missing. The V and J calls and clone size come from that table; D and trimming were worked out from the DNA. The sample yields about 220,000 clones, approximately 82% seen once. This TCR derives from a man aged 45-60 years with active or convalescent COVID-19. V and J are TRBV9 and TRBJ2-4; D call uncertain. Input material: peripheral blood. CDR3: CARPTPYF. CDR3 bases: TGTGCCAGACCCACACCGTACTTC.